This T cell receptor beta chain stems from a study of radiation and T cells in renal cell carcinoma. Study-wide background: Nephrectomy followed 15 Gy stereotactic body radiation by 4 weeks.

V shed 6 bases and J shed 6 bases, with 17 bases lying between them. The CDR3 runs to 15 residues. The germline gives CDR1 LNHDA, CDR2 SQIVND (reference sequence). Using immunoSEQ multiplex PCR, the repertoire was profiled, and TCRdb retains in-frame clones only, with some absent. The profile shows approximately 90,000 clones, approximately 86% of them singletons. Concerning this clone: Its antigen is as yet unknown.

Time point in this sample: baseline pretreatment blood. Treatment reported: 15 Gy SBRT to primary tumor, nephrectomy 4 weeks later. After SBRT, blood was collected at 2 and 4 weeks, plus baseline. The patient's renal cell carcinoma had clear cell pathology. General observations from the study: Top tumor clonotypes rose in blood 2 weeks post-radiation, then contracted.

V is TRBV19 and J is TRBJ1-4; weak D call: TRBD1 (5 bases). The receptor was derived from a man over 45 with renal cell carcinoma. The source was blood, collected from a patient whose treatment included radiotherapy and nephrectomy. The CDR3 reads CASRTMGGVDEKLFF. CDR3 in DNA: TGTGCCAGTAGGACGATGGGAGGGGTCGATGAAAAACTGTTTTTT.